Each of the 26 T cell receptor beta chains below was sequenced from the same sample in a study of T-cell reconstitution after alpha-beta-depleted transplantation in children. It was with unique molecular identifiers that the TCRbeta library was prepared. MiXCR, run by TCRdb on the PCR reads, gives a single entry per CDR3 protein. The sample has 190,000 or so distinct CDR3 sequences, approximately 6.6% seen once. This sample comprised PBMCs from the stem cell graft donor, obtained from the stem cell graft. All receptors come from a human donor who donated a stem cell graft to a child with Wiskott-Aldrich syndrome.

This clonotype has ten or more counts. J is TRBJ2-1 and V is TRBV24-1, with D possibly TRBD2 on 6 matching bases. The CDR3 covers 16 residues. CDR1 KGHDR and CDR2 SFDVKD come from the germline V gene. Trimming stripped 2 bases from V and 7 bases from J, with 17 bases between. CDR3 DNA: TGTGCCACCAGTGATTCGTCCGGAGGGCCGAGTAATGAGCAGTTCTTC. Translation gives CATSDSSGGPSNEQFF.

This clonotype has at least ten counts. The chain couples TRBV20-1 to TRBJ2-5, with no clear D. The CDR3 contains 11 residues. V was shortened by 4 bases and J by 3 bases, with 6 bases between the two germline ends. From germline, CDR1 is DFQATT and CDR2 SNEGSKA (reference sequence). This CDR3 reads CSATKEETQYF. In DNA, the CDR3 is TGCAGTGCTACGAAGGAAGAGACCCAGTACTTC.

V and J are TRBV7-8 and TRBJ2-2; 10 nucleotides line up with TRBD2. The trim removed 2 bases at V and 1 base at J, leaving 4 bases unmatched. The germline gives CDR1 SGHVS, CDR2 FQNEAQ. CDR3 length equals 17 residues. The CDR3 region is CASSLSTSGMNTGELFF. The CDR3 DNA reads TGTGCCAGCAGCTTATCCACTAGCGGGATGAACACCGGGGAGCTGTTTTTT.

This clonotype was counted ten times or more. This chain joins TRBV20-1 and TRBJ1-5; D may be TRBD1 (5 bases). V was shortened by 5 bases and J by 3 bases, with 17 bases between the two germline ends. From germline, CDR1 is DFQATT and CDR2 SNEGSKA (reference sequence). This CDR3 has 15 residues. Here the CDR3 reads CSAGLQGQTNQPQHF. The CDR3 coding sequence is TGCAGTGCTGGACTACAAGGACAAACCAATCAGCCCCAGCATTTT.

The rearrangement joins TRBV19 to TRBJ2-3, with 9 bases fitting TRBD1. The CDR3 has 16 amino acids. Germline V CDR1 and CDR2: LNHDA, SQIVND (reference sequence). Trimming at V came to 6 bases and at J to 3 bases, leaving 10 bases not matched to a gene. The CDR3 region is CASSLGTGTSTDTQYF. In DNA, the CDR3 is TGTGCCAGTAGCCTAGGGACAGGGACATCAACAGATACGCAGTATTTT.

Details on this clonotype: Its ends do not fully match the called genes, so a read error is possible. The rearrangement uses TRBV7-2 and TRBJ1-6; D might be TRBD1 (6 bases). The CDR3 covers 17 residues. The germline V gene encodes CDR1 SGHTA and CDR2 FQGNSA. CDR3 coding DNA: TGTGCCAGCAGCTTAGCGGACAGCCCTTCCTTTAATTCACCCCTCCACTTT. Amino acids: CASSLADSPSFNSPLHF.

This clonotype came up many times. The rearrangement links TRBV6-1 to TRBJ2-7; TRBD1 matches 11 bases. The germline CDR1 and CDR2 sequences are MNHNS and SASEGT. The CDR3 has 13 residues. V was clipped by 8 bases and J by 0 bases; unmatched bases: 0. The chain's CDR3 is CASGTGGSYEQYF. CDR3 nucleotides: TGTGCCAGCGGGACAGGGGGCTCCTACGAGCAGTACTTC.

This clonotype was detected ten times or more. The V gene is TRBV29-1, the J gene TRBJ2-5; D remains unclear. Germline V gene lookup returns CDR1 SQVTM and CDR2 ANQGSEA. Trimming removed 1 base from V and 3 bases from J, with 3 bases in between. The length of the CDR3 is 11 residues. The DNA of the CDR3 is TGCAGCGTTGAAGCCGAAGAGACCCAGTACTTC. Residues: CSVEAEETQYF.

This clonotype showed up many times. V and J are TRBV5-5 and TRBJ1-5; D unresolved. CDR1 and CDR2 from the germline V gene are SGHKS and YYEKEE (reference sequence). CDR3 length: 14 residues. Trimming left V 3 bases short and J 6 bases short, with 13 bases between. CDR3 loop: CASSSQAVGQPQHF. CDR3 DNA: TGTGCCAGCAGCTCGCAGGCTGTTGGTCAGCCCCAGCATTTT.

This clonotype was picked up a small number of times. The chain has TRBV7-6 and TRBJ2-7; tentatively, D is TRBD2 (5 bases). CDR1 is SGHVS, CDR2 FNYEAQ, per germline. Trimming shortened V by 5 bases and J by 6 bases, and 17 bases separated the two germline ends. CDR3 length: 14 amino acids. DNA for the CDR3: TGTGCCAGCAGCGCCGGATCATCGGGGTCCGAGCAGTACTTC. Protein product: CASSAGSSGSEQYF.

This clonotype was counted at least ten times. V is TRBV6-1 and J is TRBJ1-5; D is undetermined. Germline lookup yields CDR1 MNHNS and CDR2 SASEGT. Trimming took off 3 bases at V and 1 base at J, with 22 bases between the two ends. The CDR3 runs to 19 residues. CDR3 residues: CASSEDGDYPPISNQPQHF. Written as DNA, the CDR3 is TGTGCCAGCAGTGAGGACGGAGACTACCCCCCAATAAGCAATCAGCCCCAGCATTTT.

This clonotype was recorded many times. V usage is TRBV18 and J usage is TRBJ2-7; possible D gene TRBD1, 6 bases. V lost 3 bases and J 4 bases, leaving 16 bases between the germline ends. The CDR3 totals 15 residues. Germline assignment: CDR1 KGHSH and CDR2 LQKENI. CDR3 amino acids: CASSPIPPQGYEQYF. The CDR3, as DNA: TGTGCCAGCTCACCCATCCCACCCCAGGGGTACGAGCAGTACTTC.

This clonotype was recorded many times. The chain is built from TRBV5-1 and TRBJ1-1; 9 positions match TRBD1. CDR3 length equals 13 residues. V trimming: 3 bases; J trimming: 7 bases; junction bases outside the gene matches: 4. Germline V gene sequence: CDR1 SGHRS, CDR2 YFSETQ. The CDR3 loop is CASSYGTGNEAFF. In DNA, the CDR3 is TGCGCCAGCAGCTACGGGACAGGGAATGAAGCTTTCTTT.

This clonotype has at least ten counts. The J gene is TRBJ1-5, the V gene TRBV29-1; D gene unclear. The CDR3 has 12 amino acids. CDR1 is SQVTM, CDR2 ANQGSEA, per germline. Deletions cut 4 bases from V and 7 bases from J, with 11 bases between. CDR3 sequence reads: CSVGTRGQPQHF. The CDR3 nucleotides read TGCAGCGTTGGGACCCGAGGACAGCCCCAGCATTTT. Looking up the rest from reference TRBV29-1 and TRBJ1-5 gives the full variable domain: SAVISQKPSRDICQRGTSLTIQCQVDSQVTMMFWYRQQPGQSLTLIATANQGSEATYESGFVIDKFPISRPNLTFSTLTVSNMSPEDSSIYLCSVGTRGQPQHFGDGTRLSIL.

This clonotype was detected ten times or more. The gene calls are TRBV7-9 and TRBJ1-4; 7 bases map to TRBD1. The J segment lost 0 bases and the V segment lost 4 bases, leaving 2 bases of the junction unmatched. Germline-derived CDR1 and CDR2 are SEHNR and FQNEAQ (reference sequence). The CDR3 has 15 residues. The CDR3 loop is CASSSGTATNEKLFF. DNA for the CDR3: TGTGCCAGCAGCTCAGGGACAGCAACTAATGAAAAACTGTTTTTT. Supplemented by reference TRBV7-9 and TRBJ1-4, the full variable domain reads DTGVSQNPRHKITKRGQNVTFRCDPISEHNRLYWYRQTLGQGPEFLTYFQNEAQLEKSRLLSDRFSAERPKGSFSTLEIQRTEQGDSAMYLCASSSGTATNEKLFFGSGTQLSVL.

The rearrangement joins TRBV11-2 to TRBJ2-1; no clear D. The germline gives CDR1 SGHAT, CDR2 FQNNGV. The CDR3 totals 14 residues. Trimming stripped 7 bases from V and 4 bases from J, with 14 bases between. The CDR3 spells CASTPDPFYNEQFF. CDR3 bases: TGTGCCAGCACCCCGGACCCTTTTTACAATGAGCAGTTCTTC.

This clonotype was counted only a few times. CDR3 nucleotides: TGTGCCAGCACCAAGGGGAGGGTTAACACCGGGGAGCTGTTTTTT. Protein product: CASTKGRVNTGELFF. The rearrangement joins TRBV12-3 or TRBV12-4 to TRBJ2-2; the match to TRBD2 covers 7 bases. The CDR3 is 15 amino acids. Trimming took 7 bases from V and 2 from J; bases not matched to a gene: 7.

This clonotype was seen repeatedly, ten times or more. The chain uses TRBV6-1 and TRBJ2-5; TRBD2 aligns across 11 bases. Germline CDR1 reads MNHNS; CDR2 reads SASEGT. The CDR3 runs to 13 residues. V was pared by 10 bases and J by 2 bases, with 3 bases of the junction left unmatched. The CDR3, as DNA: TGTGCCATCCTAGCGGGAGGTCAAGAGACCCAGTACTTC. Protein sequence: CAILAGGQETQYF.

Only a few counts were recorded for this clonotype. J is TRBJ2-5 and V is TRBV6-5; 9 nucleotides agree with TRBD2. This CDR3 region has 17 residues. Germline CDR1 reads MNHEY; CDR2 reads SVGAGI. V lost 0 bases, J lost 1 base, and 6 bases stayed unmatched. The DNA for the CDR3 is TGTGCCAGCAGTTACTCCATTGGGACTAGCCGCCAAGAGACCCAGTACTTC. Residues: CASSYSIGTSRQETQYF.

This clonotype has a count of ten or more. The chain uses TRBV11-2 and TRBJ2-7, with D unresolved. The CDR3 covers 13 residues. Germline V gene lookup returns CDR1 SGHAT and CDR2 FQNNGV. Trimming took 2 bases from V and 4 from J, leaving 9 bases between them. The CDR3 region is CASSLSGWYEQYF. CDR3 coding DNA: TGTGCCAGCAGCTTATCAGGCTGGTACGAGCAGTACTTC.

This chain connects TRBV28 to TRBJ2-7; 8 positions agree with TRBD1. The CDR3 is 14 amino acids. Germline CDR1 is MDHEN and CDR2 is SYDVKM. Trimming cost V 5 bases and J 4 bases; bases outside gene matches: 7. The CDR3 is CASSPTGGKYEQYF. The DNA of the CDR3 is TGTGCCAGCAGTCCTACAGGGGGGAAATACGAGCAGTACTTC.

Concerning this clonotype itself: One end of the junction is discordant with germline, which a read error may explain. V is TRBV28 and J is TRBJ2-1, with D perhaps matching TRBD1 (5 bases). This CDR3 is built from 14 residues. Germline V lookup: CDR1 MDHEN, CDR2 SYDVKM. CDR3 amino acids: CANSRPTVFNEQFF. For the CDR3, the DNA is TGTGCCAACAGTCGACCGACAGTCTTCAATGAGCAGTTCTTC.

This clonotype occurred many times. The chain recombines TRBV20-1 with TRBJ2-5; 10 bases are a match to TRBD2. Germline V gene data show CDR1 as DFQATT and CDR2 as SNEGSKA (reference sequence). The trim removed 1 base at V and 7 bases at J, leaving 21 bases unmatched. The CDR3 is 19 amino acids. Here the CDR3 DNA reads TGCAGTGCTAGAGTGGACATTTGGACTAGCGGTGGCCGCGGGGGGACCCAGTACTTC. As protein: CSARVDIWTSGGRGGTQYF.

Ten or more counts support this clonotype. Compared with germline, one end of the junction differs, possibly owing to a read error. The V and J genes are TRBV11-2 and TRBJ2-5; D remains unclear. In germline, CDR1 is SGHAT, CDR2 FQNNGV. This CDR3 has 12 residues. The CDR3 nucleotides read TGTGCGAGCAGTCCGGGTCCGGGGACCCAGTACTTC. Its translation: CASSPGPGTQYF. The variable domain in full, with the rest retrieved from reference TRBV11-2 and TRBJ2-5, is EAGVAQSPRYKIIEKRQSVAFWCNPISGHATLYWYQQILGQGPKLLIQFQNNGVVDDSQLPKDRFSAERLKGVDSTLKIQPAKLEDSAVYLCASSPGPGTQYFGPGTRLLVL.

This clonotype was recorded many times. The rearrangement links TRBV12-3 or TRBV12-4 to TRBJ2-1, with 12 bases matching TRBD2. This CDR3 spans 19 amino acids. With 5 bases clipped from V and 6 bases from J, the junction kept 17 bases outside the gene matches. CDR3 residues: CASSMGLAGGREKPNEQFF. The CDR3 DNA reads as TGTGCCAGCAGTATGGGACTAGCGGGTGGCCGTGAGAAACCCAATGAGCAGTTCTTC.

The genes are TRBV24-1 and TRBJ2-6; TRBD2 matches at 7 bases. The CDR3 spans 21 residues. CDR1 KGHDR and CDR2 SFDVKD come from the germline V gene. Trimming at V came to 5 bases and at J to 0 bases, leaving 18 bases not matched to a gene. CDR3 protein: CATSGVFGGGPPRSGANVLTF. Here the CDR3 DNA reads TGTGCCACCAGTGGTGTCTTTGGGGGAGGGCCACCCCGCTCTGGGGCCAACGTCCTGACTTTC.